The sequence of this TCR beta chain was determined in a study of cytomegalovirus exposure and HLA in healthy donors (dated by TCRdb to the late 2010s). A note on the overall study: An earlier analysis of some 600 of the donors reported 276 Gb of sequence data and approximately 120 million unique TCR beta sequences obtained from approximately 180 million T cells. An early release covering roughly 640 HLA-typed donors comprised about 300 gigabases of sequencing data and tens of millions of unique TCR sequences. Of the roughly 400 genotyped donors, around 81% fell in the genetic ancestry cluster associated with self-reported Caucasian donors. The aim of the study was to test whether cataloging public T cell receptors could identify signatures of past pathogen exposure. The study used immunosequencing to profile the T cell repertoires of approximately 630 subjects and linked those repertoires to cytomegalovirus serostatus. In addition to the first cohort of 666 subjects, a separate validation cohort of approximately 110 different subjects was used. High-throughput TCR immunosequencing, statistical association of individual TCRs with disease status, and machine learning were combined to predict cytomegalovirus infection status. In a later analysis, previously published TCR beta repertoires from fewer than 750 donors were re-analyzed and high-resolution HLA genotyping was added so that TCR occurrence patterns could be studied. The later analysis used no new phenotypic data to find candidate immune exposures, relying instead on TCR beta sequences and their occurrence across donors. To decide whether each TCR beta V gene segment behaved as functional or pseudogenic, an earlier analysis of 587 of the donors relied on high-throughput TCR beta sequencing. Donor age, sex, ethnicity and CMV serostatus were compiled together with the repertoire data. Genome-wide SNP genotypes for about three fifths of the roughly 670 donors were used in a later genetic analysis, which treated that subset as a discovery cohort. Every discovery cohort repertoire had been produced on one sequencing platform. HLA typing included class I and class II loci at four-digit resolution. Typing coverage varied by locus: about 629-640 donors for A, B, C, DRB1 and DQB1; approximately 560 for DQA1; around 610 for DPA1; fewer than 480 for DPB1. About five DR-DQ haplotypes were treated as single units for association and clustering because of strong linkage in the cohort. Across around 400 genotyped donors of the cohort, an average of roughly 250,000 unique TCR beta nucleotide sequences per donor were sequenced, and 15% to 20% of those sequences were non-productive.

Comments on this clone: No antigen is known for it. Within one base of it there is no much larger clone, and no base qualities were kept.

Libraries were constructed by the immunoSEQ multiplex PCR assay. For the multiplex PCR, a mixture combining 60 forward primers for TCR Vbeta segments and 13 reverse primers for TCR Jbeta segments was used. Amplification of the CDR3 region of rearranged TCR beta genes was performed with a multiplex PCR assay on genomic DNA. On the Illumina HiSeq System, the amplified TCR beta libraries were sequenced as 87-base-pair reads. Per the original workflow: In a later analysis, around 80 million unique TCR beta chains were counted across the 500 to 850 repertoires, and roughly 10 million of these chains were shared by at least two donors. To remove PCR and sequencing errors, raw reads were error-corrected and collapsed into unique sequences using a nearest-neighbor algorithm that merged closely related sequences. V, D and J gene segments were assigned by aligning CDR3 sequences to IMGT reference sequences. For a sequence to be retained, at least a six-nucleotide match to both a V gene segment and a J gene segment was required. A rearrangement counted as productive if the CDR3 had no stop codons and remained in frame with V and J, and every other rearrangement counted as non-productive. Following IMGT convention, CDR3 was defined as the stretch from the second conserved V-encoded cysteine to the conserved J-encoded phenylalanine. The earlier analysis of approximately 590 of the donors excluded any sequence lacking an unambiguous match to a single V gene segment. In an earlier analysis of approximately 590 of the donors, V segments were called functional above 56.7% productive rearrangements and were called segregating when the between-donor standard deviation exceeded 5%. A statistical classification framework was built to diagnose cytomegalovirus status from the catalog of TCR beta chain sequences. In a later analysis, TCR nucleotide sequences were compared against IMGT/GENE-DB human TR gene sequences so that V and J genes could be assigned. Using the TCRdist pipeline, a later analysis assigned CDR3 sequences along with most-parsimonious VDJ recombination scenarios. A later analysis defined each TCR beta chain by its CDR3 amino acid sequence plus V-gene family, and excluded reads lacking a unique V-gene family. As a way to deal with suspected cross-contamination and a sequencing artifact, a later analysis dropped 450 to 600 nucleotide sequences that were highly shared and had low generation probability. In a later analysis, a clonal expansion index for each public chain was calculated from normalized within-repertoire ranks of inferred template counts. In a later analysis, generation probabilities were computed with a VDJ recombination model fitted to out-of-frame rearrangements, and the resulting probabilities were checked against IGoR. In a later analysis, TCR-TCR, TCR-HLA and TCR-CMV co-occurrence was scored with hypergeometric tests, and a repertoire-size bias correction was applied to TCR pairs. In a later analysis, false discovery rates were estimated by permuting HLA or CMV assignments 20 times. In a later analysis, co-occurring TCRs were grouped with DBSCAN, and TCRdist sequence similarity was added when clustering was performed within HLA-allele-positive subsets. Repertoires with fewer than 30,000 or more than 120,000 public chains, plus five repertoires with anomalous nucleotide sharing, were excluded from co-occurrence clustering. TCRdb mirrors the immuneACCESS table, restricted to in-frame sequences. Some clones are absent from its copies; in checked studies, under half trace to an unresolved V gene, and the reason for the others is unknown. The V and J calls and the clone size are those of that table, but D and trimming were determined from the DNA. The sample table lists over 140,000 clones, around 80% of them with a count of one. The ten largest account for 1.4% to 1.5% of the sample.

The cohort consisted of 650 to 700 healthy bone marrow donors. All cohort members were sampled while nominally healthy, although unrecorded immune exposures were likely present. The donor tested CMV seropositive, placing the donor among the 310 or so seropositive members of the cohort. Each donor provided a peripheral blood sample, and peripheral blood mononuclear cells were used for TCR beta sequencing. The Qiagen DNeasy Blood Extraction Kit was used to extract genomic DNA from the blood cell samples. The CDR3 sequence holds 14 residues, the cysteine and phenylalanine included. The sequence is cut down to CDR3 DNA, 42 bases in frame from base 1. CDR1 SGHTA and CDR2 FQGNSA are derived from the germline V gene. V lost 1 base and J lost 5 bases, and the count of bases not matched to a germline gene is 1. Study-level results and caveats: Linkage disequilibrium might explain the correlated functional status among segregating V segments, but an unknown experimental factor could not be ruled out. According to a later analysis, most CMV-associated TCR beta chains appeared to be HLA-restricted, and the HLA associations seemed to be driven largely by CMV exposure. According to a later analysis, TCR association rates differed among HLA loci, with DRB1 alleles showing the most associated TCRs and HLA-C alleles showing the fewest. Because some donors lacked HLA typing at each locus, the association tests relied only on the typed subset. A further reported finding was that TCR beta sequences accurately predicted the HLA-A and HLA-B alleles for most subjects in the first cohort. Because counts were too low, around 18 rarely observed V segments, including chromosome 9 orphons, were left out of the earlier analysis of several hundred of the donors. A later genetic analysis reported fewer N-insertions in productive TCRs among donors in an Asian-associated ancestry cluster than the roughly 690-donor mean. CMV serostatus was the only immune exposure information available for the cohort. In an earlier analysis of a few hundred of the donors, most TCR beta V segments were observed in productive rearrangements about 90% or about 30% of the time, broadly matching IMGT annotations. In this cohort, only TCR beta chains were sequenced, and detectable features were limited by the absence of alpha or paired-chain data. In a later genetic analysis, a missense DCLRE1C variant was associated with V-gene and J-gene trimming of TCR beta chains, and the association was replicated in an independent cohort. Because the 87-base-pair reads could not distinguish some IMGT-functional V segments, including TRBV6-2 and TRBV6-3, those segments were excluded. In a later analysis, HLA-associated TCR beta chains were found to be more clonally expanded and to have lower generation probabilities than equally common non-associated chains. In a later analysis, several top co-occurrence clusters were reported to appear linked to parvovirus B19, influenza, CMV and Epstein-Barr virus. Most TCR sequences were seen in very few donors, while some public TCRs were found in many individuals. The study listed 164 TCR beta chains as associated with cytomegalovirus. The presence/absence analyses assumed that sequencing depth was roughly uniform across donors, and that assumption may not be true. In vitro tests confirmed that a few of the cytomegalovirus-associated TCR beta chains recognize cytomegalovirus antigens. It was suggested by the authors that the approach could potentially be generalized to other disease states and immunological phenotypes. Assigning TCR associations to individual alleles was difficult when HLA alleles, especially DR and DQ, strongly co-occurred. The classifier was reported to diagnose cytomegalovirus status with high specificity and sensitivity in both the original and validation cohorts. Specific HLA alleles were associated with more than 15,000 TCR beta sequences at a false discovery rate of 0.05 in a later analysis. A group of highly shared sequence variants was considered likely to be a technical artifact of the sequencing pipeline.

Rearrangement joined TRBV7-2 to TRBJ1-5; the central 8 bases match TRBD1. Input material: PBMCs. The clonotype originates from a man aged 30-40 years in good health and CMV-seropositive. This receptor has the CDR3 CASSLDRGYQPQHF. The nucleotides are TGTGCCAGCAGCTTAGACAGGGGGTATCAGCCCCAGCATTTT.